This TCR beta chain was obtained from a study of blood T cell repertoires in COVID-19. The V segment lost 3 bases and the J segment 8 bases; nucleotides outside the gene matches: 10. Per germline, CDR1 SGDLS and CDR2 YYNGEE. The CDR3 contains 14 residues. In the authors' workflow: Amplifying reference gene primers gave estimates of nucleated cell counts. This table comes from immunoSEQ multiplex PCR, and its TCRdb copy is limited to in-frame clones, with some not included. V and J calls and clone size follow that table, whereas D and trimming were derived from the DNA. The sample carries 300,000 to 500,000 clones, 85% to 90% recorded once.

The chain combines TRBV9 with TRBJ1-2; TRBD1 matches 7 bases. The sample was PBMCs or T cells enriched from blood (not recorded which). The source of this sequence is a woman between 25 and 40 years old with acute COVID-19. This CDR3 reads CASSGEASRGGYTF. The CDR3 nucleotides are TGTGCCAGCAGCGGCGAGGCGTCCAGGGGGGGCTACACCTTC.